The next 4 T cell receptor beta chains were all read from a single sample in a study of cytomegalovirus exposure and HLA in healthy donors. 60 Vbeta and 13 Jbeta primers were used in PCR. Clones were read by immunoSEQ multiplex PCR, and TCRdb kept only the in-frame ones, dropping some. The sample yields around 150,000 clones, about 84% seen once. Sequencing was performed on PBMCs. These TCRs come from a male donor in good health and CMV-seronegative.

The V gene is TRBV28, the J gene TRBJ1-3; no clear D gene. The germline V gene encodes CDR1 MDHEN and CDR2 SYDVKM. CDR3 length: 16 residues. The germline V and J ends were trimmed by 2 bases and 0 bases, with 11 bases remaining between them. The CDR3 loop reads CASSLATEYSGNTIYF. The DNA for the CDR3 is TGTGCCAGCAGTTTAGCGACTGAATACTCTGGAAACACCATATATTTT.

This clone was counted once. The V call is TRBV28, the J call TRBJ2-7, with a possible D match to TRBD2 (5 bases). V was trimmed by 7 bases and J by 3 bases, leaving 16 bases between them. The CDR3 consists of 14 residues. The germline gives CDR1 MDHEN, CDR2 SYDVKM. CDR3 in DNA: TGTGCCAGCAAAAGACCGGCTGGACTCTACGAGCAGTACTTC. Translated, it gives CASKRPAGLYEQYF.

Concerning this clone: Other nucleotide sequences in the sample specify the same CDR3. V usage is TRBV19 and J usage is TRBJ2-7; 8 bases are shared with TRBD2. The CDR3 is 14 amino acids. V shed 4 bases and J 1 base; nucleotides not matched to a gene: 3. Germline assignment: CDR1 LNHDA and CDR2 SQIVND (reference sequence). The CDR3 coding sequence is TGTGCCAGTAGTAACAGCGGGGGTTCCTACGAGCAGTACTTC. This codes for CASSNSGGSYEQYF.

The rearrangement uses TRBV27 and TRBJ2-7; D uncertain. The germline V gene encodes CDR1 MNHEY and CDR2 SMNVEV (reference sequence). V dropped 2 bases and J dropped 0 bases, with 5 bases sitting between them. The CDR3 runs to 13 residues. This chain's CDR3 is CASSLGNSYEQYF. The CDR3 region has the DNA TGTGCCAGCAGTTTAGGCAACTCCTACGAGCAGTACTTC.